Each of the 29 T cell receptor beta chains below was sequenced from the same sample in a study of CD8 T cells in Susac syndrome. The RNA, about 0.45 to 1 ug, was put through reverse transcription using random hexamers. One entry per CDR3 protein results from TCRdb running MiXCR on the immunoSEQ multiplex PCR reads. In the table there are about 130,000 distinct CDR3 sequences, 95% of which are singletons. Sequencing was carried out using CD8+ T cells from PBMCs. The receptors were sampled from a human donor with Susac syndrome.

The chain carries TRBV15 and TRBJ2-1; perhaps D is TRBD1 or TRBD2 (5 bases each). CDR1 is LNHNV and CDR2 is YYDKDF in the germline V gene (reference sequence). The CDR3 has 13 amino acids. V gave up 5 bases and J gave up 8 bases, with 13 bases separating them. As DNA, the CDR3 is TGTGCCACCAGCTGGCCCCGGGACCATGAGCAGTTCTTC. Amino acid sequence: CATSWPRDHEQFF.

V is TRBV28 and J is TRBJ2-7; tentatively, D is TRBD1 (5 bases). Per the germline V gene, CDR1 is MDHEN and CDR2 is SYDVKM. V was pared by 6 bases and J by 0 bases, with 12 bases between. The CDR3 covers 14 residues. CDR3 bases: TGTGCCAGCAGAGAAGGGGCCCACTCCTACGAGCAGTACTTC. Its translation is CASREGAHSYEQYF.

The gene calls are TRBV18 and TRBJ2-7, with D uncertain. The CDR3 loop spans 14 amino acids. Per germline, CDR1 KGHSH and CDR2 LQKENI. Between the trimmed V and J ends, which lost 4 bases and 4 bases, there was a span of 14 bases. DNA for the CDR3: TGTGCCAGCTCACGAGACTCGGACGGGTACGAGCAGTACTTC. This codes for CASSRDSDGYEQYF.

The V and J genes are TRBV12-3 or TRBV12-4 and TRBJ2-2; 9 nucleotides align to TRBD1. After removal of 4 bases from V and 1 base from J, the junction contained 1 base not matched to a gene. The CDR3 runs 15 residues. DNA of the CDR3: TGTGCCAGCAGTTGGGACAGGGAGAACACCGGGGAGCTGTTTTTT. The encoded protein is CASSWDRENTGELFF.

The J gene is TRBJ2-2, the V gene TRBV27; no firm D call. The CDR3 covers 16 residues. Germline V gene data show CDR1 as MNHEY and CDR2 as SMNVEV (reference sequence). V was pared by 1 base and J by 4 bases, with 13 bases between. CDR3 loop: CASSLWREGGTGELFF. CDR3 sequence (DNA): TGTGCCAGCAGTTTATGGCGAGAAGGTGGCACCGGGGAGCTGTTTTTT.

The chain joins TRBV30 to TRBJ1-2; 9 positions agree with TRBD1. Per germline, CDR1 GTSNPN and CDR2 SVGIG (reference sequence). The CDR3 runs to 11 residues. With V trimmed by 7 bases and J by 6 bases, 3 bases remained unmatched. The CDR3 region has the DNA TGTGCCTACGGACAGGGGAATGGCTACACCTTC. Its translation is CAYGQGNGYTF.

The J gene is TRBJ2-7, the V gene TRBV9; D possibly matches TRBD1 or TRBD2 (5 bases each). The CDR3 contains 14 residues. Trimming pared 4 bases from V and 2 bases from J, leaving 13 bases between. Germline lookup yields CDR1 SGDLS and CDR2 YYNGEE. The CDR3 region is CASSHRDRPYEQYF. Here the CDR3 DNA reads TGTGCCAGCAGCCACCGGGACCGACCCTACGAGCAGTACTTC.

The genes are TRBV5-6 and TRBJ2-7; 9 bases fit TRBD1. Germline V gene data show CDR1 as SGHDT and CDR2 as YYEEEE. CDR3 size: 14 residues. The trim removed 3 bases at V and 1 base at J, leaving 2 bases unmatched. The CDR3 DNA reads TGTGCCAGCAGCTGCGGACAGGGGTCCTACGAGCAGTACTTC. Translated: CASSCGQGSYEQYF.

The V gene is TRBV20-1, the J gene TRBJ2-7; 11 bases are a match to TRBD2. The CDR3 extends over 16 amino acids. Germline V gives CDR1 DFQATT, CDR2 SNEGSKA (reference sequence). The V gene end was trimmed by 6 bases and the J gene end by 3 bases; junction bases not matched to a gene: 13. The CDR3 spells CSAPNSGLAANYEQYF. DNA for the CDR3: TGCAGTGCCCCCAATTCGGGACTAGCGGCCAACTACGAGCAGTACTTC.

The V gene is TRBV12-3 or TRBV12-4, the J gene TRBJ2-3; no clear D. V lost 3 bases to trimming and J lost 4 bases, with 14 bases between them. The CDR3 loop spans 15 amino acids. This CDR3 is CASSFRPFGADTQYF. DNA of the CDR3: TGTGCCAGCAGTTTCAGACCATTTGGCGCAGATACGCAGTATTTT.

This sequence joins TRBV29-1 and TRBJ2-1; D remains unclear. Germline CDR1 reads SQVTM; CDR2 reads ANQGSEA. The CDR3 is 13 amino acids. Trimming shortened V by 3 bases and J by 10 bases, and 16 bases separated the two germline ends. CDR3 bases: TGCAGCGTTGACCATTACCCGTTCAACGAGCAGTTCTTC. Translation gives CSVDHYPFNEQFF.

The CDR3 nucleotides are TGTGCCAGCAGCCCGGGACGCCCCAGCGAGCAGTACTTC. This encodes CASSPGRPSEQYF. The chain has TRBV14 and TRBJ2-7; D may match TRBD1 or TRBD2 (5 bases each). The V gene lost 4 bases and the J gene lost 6 bases, with 13 bases spanning the gap. The CDR3 runs 13 residues. CDR1 and CDR2 (germline): SGHDN, FVKESK. Drawing the rest from reference TRBV14 and TRBJ2-7, the complete variable domain is EAGVTQFPSHSVIEKGQTVTLRCDPISGHDNLYWYRRVMGKEIKFLLHFVKESKQDESGMPNNRFLAERTGGTYSTLKVQPAELEDSGVYFCASSPGRPSEQYFGPGTRLTVT.

The chain employs TRBV6-5 and TRBJ1-2; D perhaps matches TRBD1 (6 bases). The V end lost 6 bases, the J end lost 2 bases, and 10 bases lay between the germline ends. Germline V lookup: CDR1 MNHEY, CDR2 SVGAGI. This CDR3 region has 13 residues. The CDR3 sequence is CASSVGQNYGYTF. For the CDR3, the DNA is TGTGCCAGCAGCGTAGGACAGAACTATGGCTACACCTTC.

This sequence joins TRBV2 and TRBJ2-7, with 7 bases aligning to TRBD2. Germline CDR1 and CDR2: SNHLY and FYNNEI. The V segment lost 7 bases and the J segment 3 bases; nucleotides outside the gene matches: 12. The CDR3 consists of 15 residues. The CDR3 spells CASIIVFSGGYEQYF. The CDR3 region has the DNA TGTGCCAGCATCATAGTATTTTCGGGGGGCTACGAGCAGTACTTC.

V gene TRBV14 combines with J gene TRBJ1-1; D unclear. The CDR3 loop spans 15 amino acids. Looked up from germline, CDR1 is SGHDN and CDR2 is FVKESK. V gave up 1 base and J gave up 5 bases, with 14 bases separating them. This CDR3 is CASSQGPGIGTEAFF. The DNA for the CDR3 is TGTGCCAGCAGCCAAGGACCGGGTATAGGTACTGAAGCTTTCTTT. The entire variable domain, with the rest obtained from reference TRBV14 and TRBJ1-1, is as follows: EAGVTQFPSHSVIEKGQTVTLRCDPISGHDNLYWYRRVMGKEIKFLLHFVKESKQDESGMPNNRFLAERTGGTYSTLKVQPAELEDSGVYFCASSQGPGIGTEAFFGQGTRLTVV.

This clonotype was detected only once. CDR3 sequence: CSAREGGFEDNEQFF. In nucleotides, the CDR3 is TGCAGTGCTAGAGAAGGAGGGTTTGAGGACAATGAGCAGTTCTTC. This chain connects TRBV20-1 to TRBJ2-1; perhaps TRBD2 as D (6 bases). The CDR3 covers 15 residues. V was shortened by 0 bases and J by 5 bases, with 14 bases between the two germline ends. Germline CDR1 and CDR2: DFQATT and SNEGSKA (reference sequence).

This chain uses TRBV28 with TRBJ2-1; 11 bases line up with TRBD2. The CDR3 is 16 residues long. Per germline, CDR1 MDHEN and CDR2 SYDVKM. V lost 6 bases, J lost 4 bases, and 8 bases stayed unmatched. The CDR3 nucleotides are TGTGCCAGCAGGCCTACGGGACTAGCGGATTACAATGAGCAGTTCTTC. Translation: CASRPTGLADYNEQFF.

The genes are TRBV30 and TRBJ2-1; 9 bases are shared with TRBD1. The CDR3 is 12 amino acids. Per germline, CDR1 GTSNPN and CDR2 SVGIG (reference sequence). Trimming at V came to 4 bases and at J to 13 bases, leaving 8 bases not matched to a gene. Written as DNA, the CDR3 is TGTGCCTGGATTAGCTACAGGGGGCATCAGTTCTTC. It codes for CAWISYRGHQFF.

This clonotype occurred a few times. The chain combines TRBV6-5 with TRBJ2-4; D might be TRBD1 (5 bases). This CDR3 is built from 14 residues. V was trimmed by 3 bases and J by 7 bases, leaving 13 bases between them. Germline CDR1 reads MNHEY; CDR2 reads SVGAGI. The DNA for the CDR3 is TGTGCCAGCAGTTATCGGTCAGGGTTGAACATTCAGTACTTC. It yields the protein CASSYRSGLNIQYF.

V is TRBV1 and J is TRBJ2-1; the table's D call of TRBD2 was not tested on the DNA. TRBV1 is given as a pseudogene. CDR3 size: 17 residues. CDR3 bases: TGCACCAGCAGCCAAGAGCCGCGGACTAGCCGAGGAGATGAGCAGTTCTTC. Protein sequence: CTSSQEPRTSRGDEQFF.

The chain couples TRBV28 to TRBJ2-7; D is possibly TRBD1 or TRBD2 (5 bases each). The CDR3 totals 15 residues. Germline assignment: CDR1 MDHEN and CDR2 SYDVKM. Trimming stripped 6 bases from V and 0 bases from J, with 15 bases between. CDR3 sequence reads: CASRLGPPSSYEQYF. Written as DNA, the CDR3 is TGTGCCAGCAGACTGGGACCACCGAGCTCCTACGAGCAGTACTTC.

The CDR3 reads CASMTGGPDTQYF. The CDR3 bases are TGTGCCAGCATGACAGGGGGACCAGATACGCAGTATTTT. This rearrangement joins TRBV27 to TRBJ2-3, with 9 positions matching TRBD1. V lost 7 bases, J lost 4 bases, and 3 bases stayed unmatched. The CDR3 covers 13 residues. The germline CDR1 and CDR2 sequences are MNHEY and SMNVEV (reference sequence).

This sequence joins TRBV25-1 and TRBJ2-3; the match to TRBD1 covers 7 bases. The CDR3 spans 14 residues. CDR1 is MGHDK and CDR2 is SYGVNS in the germline V gene. Losses at the gene ends were 8 bases for V and 0 bases for J; bases not matched to a gene: 5. CDR3 residues: CASLKGASTDTQYF. CDR3 bases: TGTGCCAGCCTAAAGGGGGCTAGCACAGATACGCAGTATTTT. The entire variable domain, with the rest obtained from reference TRBV25-1 and TRBJ2-3, is as follows: EADIYQTPRYLVIGTGKKITLECSQTMGHDKMYWYQQDPGMELHLIHYSYGVNSTEKGDLSSESTVSRIRTEHFPLTLESARPSHTSQYLCASLKGASTDTQYFGPGTRLTVL.

V and J are TRBV24-1 and TRBJ2-1; D is possibly TRBD1 (6 bases). Trimming pared 3 bases from V and 7 bases from J, leaving 6 bases between. This CDR3 spans 12 amino acids. Germline V gives CDR1 KGHDR, CDR2 SFDVKD. The CDR3, as DNA: TGTGCCACCAGTGATCAGGGGAATGAGCAGTTCTTC. It specifies CATSDQGNEQFF.

The genes are TRBV12-3 or TRBV12-4 and TRBJ1-1, with D unresolved. The CDR3 is made up of 12 amino acids. Trimming shortened V by 3 bases and J by 3 bases, and 5 bases separated the two germline ends. The CDR3 region has the DNA TGTGCCAGCAGTTTCGGGTACACTGAAGCTTTCTTT. This gives the protein CASSFGYTEAFF.

This clonotype was counted once. The chain joins TRBV20-1 to TRBJ2-5; 9 bases agree with TRBD2. The V gene's germline CDR1 is DFQATT and CDR2 SNEGSKA (reference sequence). The CDR3 totals 15 residues. The trim removed 3 bases at V and 0 bases at J, leaving 5 bases unmatched. CDR3 loop: CSASIPSGNQETQYF. The CDR3, as DNA: TGCAGTGCTAGCATCCCTAGCGGGAACCAAGAGACCCAGTACTTC.

This CDR3 is CATPPRRGSTSDDEQFF. The CDR3 nucleotides are TGTGCCACCCCCCCTAGAAGAGGAAGCACTAGCGATGATGAGCAGTTCTTC. The chain uses TRBV2 and TRBJ2-1, with 7 nucleotides matching TRBD2. Germline trimming cut 10 bases from V and 8 bases from J; bases unmatched to any gene: 23. Germline-derived CDR1 and CDR2 are SNHLY and FYNNEI. The CDR3 covers 17 residues.

The rearrangement links TRBV19 to TRBJ1-5; D not resolved. V gave up 9 bases and J gave up 7 bases, with 16 bases separating them. The CDR3 is 13 residues long. CDR1 and CDR2 (germline): LNHDA, SQIVND (reference sequence). CDR3 nucleotides: TGTGCCAGCCGATTGACACCGACCCAGCCCCAGCATTTT. Translated, it gives CASRLTPTQPQHF.

V is TRBV9 and J is TRBJ2-5, with 7 bases identical to TRBD2. The junction had 3 bases not matched to a gene; V was cut back by 0 bases and J by 4 bases. Germline V CDR1 and CDR2: SGDLS, YYNGEE. CDR3 length: 14 amino acids. The DNA for the CDR3 is TGTGCCAGCAGCGTAGCGGTAGCGGGAGAGACCCAGTACTTC. Encoded protein: CASSVAVAGETQYF.